This TCR beta chain was recorded in a study of blood T cell repertoires in COVID-19. Study-wide background: Both acute and convalescent COVID-19 samples were obtained from the United States, Italy and Spain.

CDR3 size: 14 residues. V lost 3 bases to trimming and J lost 5 bases, with 11 bases between them. Germline CDR1 is KGHSH and CDR2 is LQKENI. Assay used: immunoSEQ multiplex PCR; TCRdb lists only in-frame clones, some missing. The table has hundreds of thousands of clones, 85% to 90% seen once. In terms of age and location, participants ranged from about 18 to 89 years and lived in about 25 US areas. Which cohort a participant joined came from the clinical history participants gave. Recovered participants had two consecutive negative NP/OP PCR tests, healthcare professional clearance, or symptom resolution.

This rearrangement joins TRBV18 to TRBJ1-5; D ambiguous. This sequence was found in a man aged 25-45 years who had recovered from COVID-19. Sequencing used PBMCs or T cells enriched from blood (not recorded which). The CDR3 DNA reads TGTGCCAGCTCACCCCAAGACGGGGATCAGCCCCAGCATTTT. This sequence encodes CASSPQDGDQPQHF.